The clone carrying this T cell receptor beta chain has only one observation. The sample comes from a study of blood T cell repertoires in COVID-19. Whole-study context: The United States, Italy and Spain provided the acute and convalescent COVID-19 samples. Nucleic acid was either cDNA or gDNA, and it came from T cells, B-cell-depleted T cells, or PBMCs.

Original methodology: Reference gene primer amplification yielded estimated nucleated cell counts. Sequenced by immunoSEQ multiplex PCR; TCRdb stores in-frame clones only, minus some. V and J calls and clone size come straight from that table; D and trimming were deduced from the DNA. This table holds 65,000 to 95,000 clones, 78% found once. Germline V lookup: CDR1 MNHEY, CDR2 SVGAGI. Trimming stripped 8 bases from V and 3 bases from J, with 2 bases between. This CDR3 is built from 10 residues. The sequencing sample was made of peripheral blood. This TCR was sampled from a human donor in a cohort sampled during active COVID-19. The chain combines TRBV6-5 with TRBJ1-5; D is uncertain. The CDR3 is CASHNQPQHF. CDR3 coding DNA: TGTGCCAGCCACAATCAGCCCCAGCATTTT.